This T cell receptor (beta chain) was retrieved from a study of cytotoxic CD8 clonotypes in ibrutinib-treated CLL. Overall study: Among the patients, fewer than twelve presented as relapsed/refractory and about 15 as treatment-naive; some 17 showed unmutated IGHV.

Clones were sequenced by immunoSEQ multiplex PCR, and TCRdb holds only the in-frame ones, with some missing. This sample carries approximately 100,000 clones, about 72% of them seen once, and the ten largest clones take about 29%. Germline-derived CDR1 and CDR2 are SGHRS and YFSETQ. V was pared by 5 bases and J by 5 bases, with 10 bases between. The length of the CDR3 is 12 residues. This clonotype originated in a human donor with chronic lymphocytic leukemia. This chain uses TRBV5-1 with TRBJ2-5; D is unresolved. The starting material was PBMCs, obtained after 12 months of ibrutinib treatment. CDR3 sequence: CASRGSEETQYF. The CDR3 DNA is TGCGCCAGCAGGGGCAGTGAGGAGACCCAGTACTTC.